This T cell receptor beta chain comes out of a study of T cells in Graves' hyperthyroidism and ophthalmopathy. Notes on the study in general: Researchers found most expanded thyroid clonotypes above 0.001 in blood as well. Ophthalmopathy was model-predicted a median about 6 months pre-onset.

RNA transcripts served as the template for amplifying TCR beta CDR3 regions. The HTBI primer set served for first-round RT-PCR of the TCR CDR3. Each CDR3 protein is one row after TCRdb ran MiXCR on the multiplex PCR reads. The sample yields about 710,000 distinct CDR3 sequences, about 15% seen once. This clonotype was detected many times. Its specificity is unknown. Graves' hyperthyroidism was deemed stable absent ophthalmopathy progression within 18 months. The germline gives CDR1 SGHRS, CDR2 YFSETQ. The CDR3 has 13 amino acids. J was trimmed by 11 bases and V by 2 bases; bases with no gene match: 7. The rearrangement joins TRBV5-1 to TRBJ2-3; TRBD1 matches at 8 bases. This TCR was recovered from a man aged 18-30 years with Graves' hyperthyroidism. The specimen was blood. CDR3 amino acids: CASSFGQGERQYF. DNA for the CDR3: TGCGCCAGCAGCTTCGGACAGGGCGAGAGGCAGTATTTT.